The 29 T cell receptor beta chains below were found in one sample sequenced in a study of T cell changes during pregnancy in multiple sclerosis (dated by TCRdb to between 2018 and 2021). Receptor amplification or capture employed the immunoSEQ multiplex PCR assay. TCRdb retrieved this table from immuneACCESS and kept in-frame rearrangements only. Not all clones are present; in checked studies, unresolved V genes account for under half, and no reason is known for the remainder. Across this sample there are 45,000 to 60,000 clones, with 75% to 90% seen only once. The ten top clones hold 6.5% to 9.5% of the sample. This material consisted of CD8+ T cells from peripheral blood mononuclear cells, taken in the second trimester of pregnancy. These receptors were obtained from a female donor with multiple sclerosis, enrolled in a pregnancy study.

The table lists this clone with a count of one. The chain joins TRBV7-9 to TRBJ2-7; TRBD1 matches at 9 bases. Germline values: CDR1 SEHNR, CDR2 FQNEAQ (reference sequence). With V trimmed by 5 bases and J by 3 bases, 8 bases remained unmatched. The CDR3 has 15 amino acids. The chain's CDR3 is CASSSDGTGLYEQYF. DNA of the CDR3: TGTGCCAGCAGCAGCGACGGGACAGGGCTCTACGAGCAGTACTTC.

The gene calls are TRBV4-2 and TRBJ2-3; 11 nucleotides align to TRBD2. The ends lost 4 bases at V and 6 bases at J; junction bases unmatched: 12. The CDR3 consists of 17 residues. Germline CDR1 and CDR2: LGHNA and YNFKEQ. The CDR3 spells CASSLRILAGELDTQYF. In nucleotides, the CDR3 is TGTGCCAGCAGCCTCCGAATACTAGCGGGAGAGTTGGATACGCAGTATTTT.

The V and J genes are TRBV4-1 and TRBJ2-2; the match to TRBD2 covers 10 bases. Germline-derived CDR1 and CDR2 are MGHRA and YSYEKL. The CDR3 spans 15 residues. Trimming cost V 2 bases and J 5 bases; bases outside gene matches: 2. The CDR3 DNA sequence: TGCGCCAGCAGCCAACTAGCGGGGGCGACCGGGGAGCTGTTTTTT. This sequence encodes CASSQLAGATGELFF.

A single count supports this clone. The gene calls are TRBV5-1 and TRBJ2-7; the D gene is possibly TRBD1 (6 bases). This CDR3 is built from 14 residues. V lost 0 bases, J lost 2 bases, and 9 bases lay in between. CDR1 is SGHRS, CDR2 YFSETQ, per germline. The CDR3 spells CASSLGTDTYEQYF. Here the CDR3 DNA reads TGCGCCAGCAGCTTGGGGACAGACACCTACGAGCAGTACTTC. Supplemented by reference TRBV5-1 and TRBJ2-7, the full variable domain reads KAGVTQTPRYLIKTRGQQVTLSCSPISGHRSVSWYQQTPGQGLQFLFEYFSETQRNKGNFPGRFSGRQFSNSRSEMNVSTLELGDSALYLCASSLGTDTYEQYFGPGTRLTVT.

V is TRBV29-1 and J is TRBJ1-1; D perhaps matches TRBD1 (5 bases). Germline CDR1 SQVTM, CDR2 ANQGSEA. CDR3 size: 13 residues. Trimming removed 0 bases from V and 7 bases from J, with 12 bases in between. The CDR3 DNA reads as TGCAGCGTTGAAGATCTGGGGGGTCTTGAAGCTTTCTTT. This gives the protein CSVEDLGGLEAFF.

The J gene is TRBJ2-7, the V gene TRBV19; 10 positions agree with TRBD1. V lost 6 bases, J lost 6 bases, and 11 bases stayed unmatched. The CDR3 is 15 amino acids. Germline V gives CDR1 LNHDA, CDR2 SQIVND (reference sequence). The CDR3 nucleotides read TGTGCCAGTAGCGGGTACGGGACAGGGGCGAGCGAGCAGTACTTC. It translates to CASSGYGTGASEQYF.

The chain carries TRBV30 and TRBJ1-2; D remains ambiguous. V dropped 8 bases and J dropped 4 bases, with 14 bases sitting between them. Germline assignment: CDR1 GTSNPN and CDR2 SVGIG (reference sequence). The CDR3 runs to 12 residues. CDR3 bases: TGTGCCCCCTCGCCCGGTGGCTATGGCTACACCTTC. It codes for CAPSPGGYGYTF.

The chain combines TRBV6-6 with TRBJ2-3, with 10 bases lining up with TRBD2. This CDR3 contains 15 residues. Losses at the gene ends were 4 bases for V and 1 base for J; bases not matched to a gene: 2. Germline V gene lookup returns CDR1 MNHNY and CDR2 SVGAGI (reference sequence). This CDR3 reads CASSLAGGRTDTQYF. The CDR3 region has the DNA TGTGCCAGCAGTTTAGCGGGGGGCCGCACAGATACGCAGTATTTT.

This chain uses TRBV7-9 with TRBJ1-2; D unclear. The CDR3 has 15 residues. Looked up from germline, CDR1 is SEHNR and CDR2 is FQNEAQ (reference sequence). V shed 1 base and J shed 0 bases, with 9 bases lying between them. CDR3 bases: TGTGCCAGCAGCTTAGATCCTCGAGCTAACTATGGCTACACCTTC. Translating it yields CASSLDPRANYGYTF.

This sequence joins TRBV19 and TRBJ1-4, with 7 bases matching TRBD1. J gave up 0 bases and V 4 bases, and 2 bases lay outside the gene matches. The CDR3 contains 15 residues. Per the germline V gene, CDR1 is LNHDA and CDR2 is SQIVND (reference sequence). CDR3 region: CASSTDRATNEKLFF. CDR3 DNA sequence: TGTGCCAGTAGTACCGACAGGGCAACTAATGAAAAACTGTTTTTT. Supplemented by reference TRBV19 and TRBJ1-4, the full variable domain reads DGGITQSPKYLFRKEGQNVTLSCEQNLNHDAMYWYRQDPGQGLRLIYYSQIVNDFQKGDIAEGYSVSREKKESFPLTVTSAQKNPTAFYLCASSTDRATNEKLFFGSGTQLSVL.

The sample holds a few counts of this clone. The chain uses TRBV9 and TRBJ2-5, with 10 bases lining up with TRBD2. The V gene end was trimmed by 4 bases and the J gene end by 5 bases; junction bases not matched to a gene: 14. The germline CDR1 and CDR2 sequences are SGDLS and YYNGEE. The CDR3 sequence is 17 residues long. The CDR3 region has the DNA TGTGCCAGCAGCCCCGGTCAGTTAGCGGGAGGAGGTGAGACCCAGTACTTC. Amino acids: CASSPGQLAGGGETQYF.

The chain couples TRBV7-9 to TRBJ1-1, with 9 bases that match TRBD1. This CDR3 is 14 amino acids long. The germline CDR1 and CDR2 sequences are SEHNR and FQNEAQ (reference sequence). V shed 5 bases, J shed 1 base, and the junction held 2 bases outside the gene matches. The CDR3 region is CASSTGQGNTEAFF. DNA of the CDR3: TGTGCCAGCAGCACGGGACAGGGGAACACTGAAGCTTTCTTT.

The table lists this clone with a few counts. The chain couples TRBV10-1 to TRBJ2-1; 7 nucleotides match TRBD1. The CDR3 totals 14 residues. CDR1 is WNHNN, CDR2 SYGVQD, per germline (reference sequence). V lost 8 bases, J lost 6 bases, and 10 bases stayed unmatched. The CDR3 sequence is CASGPGQPINEQFF. The DNA of the CDR3 is TGCGCCAGCGGACCGGGACAGCCGATCAATGAGCAGTTCTTC.

The rearrangement links TRBV21-1 to TRBJ2-1; no check of the table's D call, TRBD1, against the DNA was made. TRBV21-1 is assigned pseudogene status. The CDR3 covers 15 residues. CDR3 in DNA: TGTGCCAGCAGCAAAGGGGGGACAGGGGTCAATGAGCAGTTCTTC. This codes for CASSKGGTGVNEQFF.

The chain joins TRBV6-1 to TRBJ1-2; 7 bases are shared with TRBD1. With V trimmed by 5 bases and J by 4 bases, 10 bases remained unmatched. The CDR3 runs 15 residues. Germline V lookup: CDR1 MNHNS, CDR2 SASEGT. DNA of the CDR3: TGTGCCAGCAGTCCCGGGACAGCTTCCCCCTATGGCTACACCTTC. This sequence encodes CASSPGTASPYGYTF.

V gene TRBV15 combines with J gene TRBJ1-1; D is ambiguous. This CDR3 has 14 residues. V lost 6 bases to trimming and J lost 0 bases, with 11 bases between them. In germline, CDR1 is LNHNV, CDR2 YYDKDF (reference sequence). The CDR3, as DNA: TGTGCCACCAGGGCAGGTCTCATGAACACTGAAGCTTTCTTT. Translated: CATRAGLMNTEAFF.

The chain employs TRBV6-1 and TRBJ2-1; 7 nucleotides line up with TRBD1. The CDR3 has 15 amino acids. The V segment lost 2 bases and the J segment 7 bases; nucleotides outside the gene matches: 8. Germline lookup yields CDR1 MNHNS and CDR2 SASEGT. The CDR3 reads CASSESKGGFNEQFF. The CDR3 DNA is TGTGCCAGCAGTGAAAGCAAAGGGGGCTTTAATGAGCAGTTCTTC.

This rearrangement joins TRBV7-9 to TRBJ1-1, with D possibly being TRBD1 (5 bases). CDR1 is SEHNR, CDR2 FQNEAQ, per germline (reference sequence). Trimming stripped 1 base from V and 5 bases from J, with 11 bases between. This CDR3 is built from 14 residues. The CDR3 loop is CASSLGGAGTEAFF. In DNA form, the CDR3 reads TGTGCCAGCAGCTTAGGTGGGGCCGGGACTGAAGCTTTCTTT.

The chain has TRBV4-1 and TRBJ1-2; tentatively, D is TRBD1 (6 bases). The length of the CDR3 is 16 residues. V was shortened by 0 bases and J by 2 bases, with 13 bases between the two germline ends. Germline CDR1 MGHRA, CDR2 YSYEKL. For the CDR3, the DNA is TGCGCCAGCAGCCAAGACCGGGACACCTTAAACTATGGCTACACCTTC. It is translated as CASSQDRDTLNYGYTF.

The rearrangement joins TRBV14 to TRBJ2-5, with TRBD2 matching over 7 bases. Germline V gene sequence: CDR1 SGHDN, CDR2 FVKESK. There are 15 residues in the CDR3. J was trimmed by 3 bases and V by 1 base; bases with no gene match: 5. The CDR3, as DNA: TGTGCCAGCAGCCAAGTTCGGGGGACTAAAGAGACCCAGTACTTC. This sequence encodes CASSQVRGTKETQYF.

This chain uses TRBV6-4 with TRBJ2-1; TRBD2 agrees at 7 bases. Germline CDR1 is MRHNA and CDR2 is SNTAGT. Trimming at V came to 10 bases and at J to 7 bases, leaving 13 bases not matched to a gene. The CDR3 length is 14 residues. In DNA, the CDR3 is TGTGCCACCTCCACTGGGAGGGAAGGAAATGAGCAGTTCTTC. It translates to CATSTGREGNEQFF.

The chain employs TRBV4-1 and TRBJ1-1, with D possibly TRBD1 on 5 matching bases. There are 12 residues in the CDR3. Trimming removed 4 bases from V and 8 bases from J, with 11 bases in between. Germline V lookup: CDR1 MGHRA, CDR2 YSYEKL. CDR3 DNA: TGCGCCAGCAGCCCAGGACATACGGAAGCTTTCTTT. It specifies CASSPGHTEAFF.

This clone was found once. The chain joins TRBV5-4 to TRBJ1-6; TRBD1 is a possible D gene (5 bases). CDR1 SGHNT and CDR2 YYREEE come from the germline V gene (reference sequence). Trimming removed 0 bases from V and 7 bases from J, with 11 bases in between. The CDR3 has 15 amino acids. The CDR3 protein is CASSLVGGSNSPLHF. As DNA, the CDR3 is TGTGCCAGCAGCTTGGTTGGGGGGAGCAATTCACCCCTCCACTTT.

The rearrangement joins TRBV19 to TRBJ2-3; 9 positions match TRBD1. Germline loops: CDR1 LNHDA, CDR2 SQIVND (reference sequence). J was trimmed by 4 bases and V by 6 bases; bases with no gene match: 8. The length of the CDR3 is 15 residues. The CDR3 sequence: CASRPKGQGSDTQYF. The DNA for the CDR3 is TGTGCCAGTAGACCGAAGGGACAGGGTTCAGATACGCAGTATTTT. Full variable domain (missing parts from reference TRBV19 and TRBJ2-3): DGGITQSPKYLFRKEGQNVTLSCEQNLNHDAMYWYRQDPGQGLRLIYYSQIVNDFQKGDIAEGYSVSREKKESFPLTVTSAQKNPTAFYLCASRPKGQGSDTQYFGPGTRLTVL.

The chain uses TRBV6-1 and TRBJ1-2; D uncertain. The V end was cut by 6 bases, the J end by 6 bases, with 11 bases between. The CDR3 spans 12 residues. Germline V lookup: CDR1 MNHNS, CDR2 SASEGT. In nucleotides, the CDR3 is TGTGCCAGCAGCCGGGAGCTGGATGGCTACACCTTC. Translating gives CASSRELDGYTF.

The CDR3 reads CASSRDSLGETQYF. In DNA, the CDR3 is TGTGCCAGCAGCCGTGACTCCCTTGGAGAGACCCAGTACTTC. V gene TRBV7-9 combines with J gene TRBJ2-5, with unresolved D. Trimming stripped 5 bases from V and 4 bases from J, with 14 bases between. This CDR3 has 14 residues. Germline V gene lookup returns CDR1 SEHNR and CDR2 FQNEAQ (reference sequence).

V usage is TRBV7-9 and J usage is TRBJ2-7; maybe TRBD1 (5 bases). The length of the CDR3 is 13 residues. The V end lost 1 base, the J end lost 5 bases, and 9 bases lay between the germline ends. The germline gives CDR1 SEHNR, CDR2 FQNEAQ (reference sequence). Here the CDR3 DNA reads TGTGCCAGCAGCTTAGTGGGGCCCCACGAGCAGTACTTC. Protein: CASSLVGPHEQYF.

The rearrangement uses TRBV29-1 and TRBJ2-7, with a possible D match to TRBD1 (6 bases). The CDR3 has 10 amino acids. The ends were cut back, 6 bases at V and 11 bases at J, with 14 bases in the middle. CDR1 is SQVTM, CDR2 ANQGSEA, per germline. CDR3 coding DNA: TGCAGCGTACTACAGGGAATGGAGTACTTC. Its translation is CSVLQGMEYF.

The chain has TRBV29-1 and TRBJ1-2; maybe TRBD1 (6 bases). This CDR3 is 14 amino acids long. V was shortened by 0 bases and J by 6 bases, with 14 bases between the two germline ends. Germline values: CDR1 SQVTM, CDR2 ANQGSEA. The chain's CDR3 is CSVEDGQSRDGYTF. For the CDR3, the DNA is TGCAGCGTTGAAGATGGACAGTCCCGGGATGGCTACACCTTC.